These 9 T cell receptor beta chains originate from one sample sequenced in a study of vaccination and CD4 T cells after COVID-19. At the Johns Hopkins FTIC core, DNA taken from cultured CD4+ T cells was sequenced by way of the Oncomine TCR Beta short-read assay. Each CDR3 protein gets one entry after TCRdb re-called the PCR reads with MiXCR. The profile covers approximately 6,700 distinct CDR3 sequences, with 50% appearing a single time and approximately 35% taken by the ten largest. The treatment here: approximately 9-day PBMC culture with coronavirus spike peptide pools or control peptides (ViraFEST assay). CD4+ T lymphocytes from the unexposed donor were collected before the COVID-19 pandemic (2011-2018). Antigens for these TCRs are unknown. The sample was CD4+ T cells from blood, cultured in vitro. The receptors derive from a human donor in good health.

This clonotype was detected only a few times. The chain joins TRBV24-1 to TRBJ2-7; 7 bases fit TRBD1. Germline trimming cut 2 bases from V and 12 bases from J; bases unmatched to any gene: 6. The length of the CDR3 is 12 residues. The germline V gene encodes CDR1 KGHDR and CDR2 SFDVKD. The CDR3 DNA sequence: TGTGCCACCAGTGATTCGACAGGGTATCGGTACTTC. This sequence encodes CATSDSTGYRYF.

In nucleotides, the CDR3 is TGTGCCTGGGGCCTCAATCAGCCCCAGCATTTT. Translating gives CAWGLNQPQHF. The chain combines TRBV30 with TRBJ1-5; D gene ambiguous. V was trimmed by 5 bases and J by 3 bases, leaving 5 bases between them. The CDR3 runs to 11 residues. Germline CDR1 GTSNPN, CDR2 SVGIG (reference sequence).

This chain links TRBV7-3 with TRBJ2-2, with TRBD2 as a possible D gene (5 bases). V lost 3 bases, J lost 2 bases, and 13 bases lay in between. CDR1 is SGHTA, CDR2 FQGTGA, per germline. CDR3 length equals 16 residues. The CDR3 region has the DNA TGTGCCAGCAGCTTTCGAGGGCAGGCCAACACCGGGGAGCTGTTTTTT. As protein: CASSFRGQANTGELFF.

This sequence joins TRBV20-1 and TRBJ2-1; 12 positions match TRBD1. V gave up 6 bases and J gave up 2 bases; unmatched junction bases: 8. The CDR3 sequence is 16 residues long. Germline V gene data show CDR1 as DFQATT and CDR2 as SNEGSKA (reference sequence). The chain's CDR3 is CSAQGQGAPAYNEQFF. In nucleotides, the CDR3 is TGCAGTGCCCAGGGACAGGGGGCGCCCGCCTACAATGAGCAGTTCTTC.

CDR3 region: CASSSHSYSNQPQHF. The CDR3 nucleotides read TGTGCCAGCAGTTCACACTCTTATAGCAATCAGCCCCAGCATTTT. The chain couples TRBV2 to TRBJ1-5; D remains ambiguous. This CDR3 region has 15 residues. Germline values: CDR1 SNHLY, CDR2 FYNNEI. Trimming stripped 5 bases from V and 0 bases from J, with 11 bases between.

This clonotype was picked up one time. The CDR3 region is CASSRDRVDGYTF. CDR3 bases: TGTGCCAGTAGTCGGGACAGGGTGGATGGCTACACCTTC. The chain employs TRBV19 and TRBJ1-2; 9 nucleotides match TRBD1. CDR1 is LNHDA and CDR2 is SQIVND in the germline V gene (reference sequence). This CDR3 has 13 residues. After removal of 5 bases from V and 6 bases from J, the junction contained 4 bases not matched to a gene. The full variable domain, in which reference TRBV19 and TRBJ1-2 provide the parts outside the CDR3, is DGGITQSPKYLFRKEGQNVTLSCEQNLNHDAMYWYRQDPGQGLRLIYYSQIVNDFQKGDIAEGYSVSREKKESFPLTVTSAQKNPTAFYLCASSRDRVDGYTFGSGTRLTVV.

The chain recombines TRBV18 with TRBJ2-2; D call uncertain. The germline V gene has CDR1 KGHSH and CDR2 LQKENI. The V end was cut by 3 bases, the J end by 7 bases, with 6 bases between. The CDR3 runs 12 residues. Here the CDR3 DNA reads TGTGCCAGCTCACCCCCCAGCGGGGAGCTGTTTTTT. Protein: CASSPPSGELFF. The full variable domain, its missing parts supplied by reference TRBV18 and TRBJ2-2, is NAGVMQNPRHLVRRRGQEARLRCSPMKGHSHVYWYRQLPEEGLKFMVYLQKENIIDESGMPKERFSAEFPKEGPSILRIQQVVRGDSAAYFCASSPPSGELFFGEGSRLTVL.

The table lists this clonotype with a few counts. This chain links TRBV6-5 with TRBJ2-7; D might be TRBD1 (5 bases). Germline V gives CDR1 MNHEY, CDR2 SVGAGI. Between the trimmed V and J ends, which lost 2 bases and 3 bases, there was a span of 11 bases. The length of the CDR3 is 14 residues. Written as DNA, the CDR3 is TGTGCCAGCAGTTACACCACAGGCCTCTACGAGCAGTACTTC. Translating gives CASSYTTGLYEQYF.

For the CDR3, the DNA is TGCAGTGCCTTTCTAGCAAGCTCCTACAATGAGCAGTTCTTC. Translation: CSAFLASSYNEQFF. This chain uses TRBV20-1 with TRBJ2-1, with D tentatively TRBD2 (5 bases). Germline CDR1 and CDR2: DFQATT and SNEGSKA (reference sequence). The CDR3 is made up of 14 amino acids. The germline V and J ends were trimmed by 6 bases and 0 bases, with 12 bases remaining between them.